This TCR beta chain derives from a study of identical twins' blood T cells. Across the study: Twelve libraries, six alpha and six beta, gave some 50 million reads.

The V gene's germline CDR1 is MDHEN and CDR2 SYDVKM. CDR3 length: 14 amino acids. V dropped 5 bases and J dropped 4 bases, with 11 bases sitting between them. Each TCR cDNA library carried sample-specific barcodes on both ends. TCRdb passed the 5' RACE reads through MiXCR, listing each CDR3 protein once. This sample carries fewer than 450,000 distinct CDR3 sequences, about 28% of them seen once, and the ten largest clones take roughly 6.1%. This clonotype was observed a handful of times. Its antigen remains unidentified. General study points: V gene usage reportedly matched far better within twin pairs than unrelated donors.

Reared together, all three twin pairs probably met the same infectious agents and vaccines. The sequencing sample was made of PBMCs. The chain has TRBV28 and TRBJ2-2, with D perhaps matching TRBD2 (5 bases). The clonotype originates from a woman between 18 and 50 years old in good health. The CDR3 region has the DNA TGTGCCAGCAGTGCCCCACTAGTCACCGGGGAGCTGTTTTTT. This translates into CASSAPLVTGELFF. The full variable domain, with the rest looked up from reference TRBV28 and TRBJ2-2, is DVKVTQSSRYLVKRTGEKVFLECVQDMDHENMFWYRQDPGLGLRLIYFSYDVKMKEKGDIPEGYSVSREKKERFSLILESASTNQTSMYLCASSAPLVTGELFFGEGSRLTVL.